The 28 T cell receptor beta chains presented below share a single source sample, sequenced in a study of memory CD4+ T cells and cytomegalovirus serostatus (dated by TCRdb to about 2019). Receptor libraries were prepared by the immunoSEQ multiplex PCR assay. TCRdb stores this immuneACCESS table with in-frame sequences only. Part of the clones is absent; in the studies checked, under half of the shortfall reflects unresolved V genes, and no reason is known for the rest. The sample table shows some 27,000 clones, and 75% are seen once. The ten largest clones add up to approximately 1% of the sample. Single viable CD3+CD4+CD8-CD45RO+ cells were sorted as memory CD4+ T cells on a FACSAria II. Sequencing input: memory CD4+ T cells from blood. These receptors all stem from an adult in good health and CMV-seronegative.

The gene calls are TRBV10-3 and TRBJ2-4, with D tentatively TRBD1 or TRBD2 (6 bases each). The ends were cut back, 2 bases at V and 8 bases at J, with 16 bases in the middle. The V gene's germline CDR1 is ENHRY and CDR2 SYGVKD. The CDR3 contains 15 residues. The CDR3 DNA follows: TGTGCCATCAGTGAGAAGGGGGGCCCAGGGGACATTCAGTACTTC. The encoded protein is CAISEKGGPGDIQYF.

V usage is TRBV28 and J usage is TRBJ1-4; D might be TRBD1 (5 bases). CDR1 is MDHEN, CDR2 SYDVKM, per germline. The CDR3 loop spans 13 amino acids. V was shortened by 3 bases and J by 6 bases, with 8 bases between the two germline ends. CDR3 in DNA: TGTGCCAGCAGTTTCGGGGCATATGAAAAACTGTTTTTT. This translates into CASSFGAYEKLFF.

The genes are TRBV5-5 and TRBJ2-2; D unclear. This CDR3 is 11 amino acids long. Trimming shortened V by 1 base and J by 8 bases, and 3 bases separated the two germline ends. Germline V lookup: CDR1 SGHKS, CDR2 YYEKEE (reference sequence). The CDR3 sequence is CASSLIGELFF. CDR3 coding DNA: TGTGCCAGCAGCTTGATTGGGGAGCTGTTTTTT.

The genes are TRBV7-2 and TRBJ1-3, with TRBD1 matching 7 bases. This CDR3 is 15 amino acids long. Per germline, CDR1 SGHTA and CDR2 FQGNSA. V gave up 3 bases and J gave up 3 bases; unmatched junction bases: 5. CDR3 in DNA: TGTGCCAGCAGCTTCCAGACAGGGTTTGGAAACACCATATATTTT. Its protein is CASSFQTGFGNTIYF. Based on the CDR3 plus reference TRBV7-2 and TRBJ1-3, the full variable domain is GAGVSQSPSNKVTEKGKDVELRCDPISGHTALYWYRQSLGQGLEFLIYFQGNSAPDKSGLPSDRFSAERTGGSVSTLTIQRTQQEDSAVYLCASSFQTGFGNTIYFGEGSWLTVV.

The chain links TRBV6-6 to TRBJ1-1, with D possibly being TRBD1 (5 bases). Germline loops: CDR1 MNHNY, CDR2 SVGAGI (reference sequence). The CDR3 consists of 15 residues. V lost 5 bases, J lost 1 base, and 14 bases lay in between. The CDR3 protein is CASSLSGSGNTEAFF. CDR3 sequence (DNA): TGTGCCAGCAGTCTCTCAGGGTCGGGGAACACTGAAGCTTTCTTT.

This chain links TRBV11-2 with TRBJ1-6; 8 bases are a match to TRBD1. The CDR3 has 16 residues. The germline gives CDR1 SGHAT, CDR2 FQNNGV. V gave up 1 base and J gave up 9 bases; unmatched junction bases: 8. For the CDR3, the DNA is TGTGCCAGCAGCTTAGTGGGTCCCCAGGGGGCTTCACCCCTCCACTTT. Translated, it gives CASSLVGPQGASPLHF.

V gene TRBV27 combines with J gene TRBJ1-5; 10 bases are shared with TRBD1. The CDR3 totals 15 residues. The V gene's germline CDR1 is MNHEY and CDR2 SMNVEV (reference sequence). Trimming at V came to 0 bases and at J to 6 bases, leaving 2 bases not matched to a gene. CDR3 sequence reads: CASSLSDRGIQPQHF. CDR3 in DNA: TGTGCCAGCAGTTTATCGGACAGGGGGATTCAGCCCCAGCATTTT.

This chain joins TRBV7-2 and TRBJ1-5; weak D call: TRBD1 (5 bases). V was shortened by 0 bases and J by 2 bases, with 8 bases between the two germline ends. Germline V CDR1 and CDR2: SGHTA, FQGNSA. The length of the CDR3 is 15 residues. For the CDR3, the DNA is TGTGCCAGCAGCTTAGCGCCCAGGGGCAATCAGCCCCAGCATTTT. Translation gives CASSLAPRGNQPQHF.

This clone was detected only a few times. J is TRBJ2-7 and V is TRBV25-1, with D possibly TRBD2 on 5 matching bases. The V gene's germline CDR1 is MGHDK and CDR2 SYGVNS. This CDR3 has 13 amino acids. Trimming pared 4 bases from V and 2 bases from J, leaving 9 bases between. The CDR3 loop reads CASSAGIPYEQYF. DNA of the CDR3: TGTGCCAGCAGTGCCGGGATTCCCTACGAGCAGTACTTC.

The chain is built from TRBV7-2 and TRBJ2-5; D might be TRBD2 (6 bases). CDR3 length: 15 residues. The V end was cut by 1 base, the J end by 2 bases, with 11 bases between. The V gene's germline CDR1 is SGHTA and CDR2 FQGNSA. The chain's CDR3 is CASSLGGLIQETQYF. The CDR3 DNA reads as TGTGCCAGCAGCTTAGGGGGACTTATACAAGAGACCCAGTACTTC.

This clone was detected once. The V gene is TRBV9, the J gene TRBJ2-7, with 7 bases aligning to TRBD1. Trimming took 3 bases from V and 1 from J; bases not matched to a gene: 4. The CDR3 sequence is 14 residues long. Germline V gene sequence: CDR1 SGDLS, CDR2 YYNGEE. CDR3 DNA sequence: TGTGCCAGCAGCGCAGGACAGGCGTCCTACGAGCAGTACTTC. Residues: CASSAGQASYEQYF.

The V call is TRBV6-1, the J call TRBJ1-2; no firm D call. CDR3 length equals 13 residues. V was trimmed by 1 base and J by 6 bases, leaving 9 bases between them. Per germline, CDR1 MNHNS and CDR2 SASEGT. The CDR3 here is CASSEGGQHGYTF. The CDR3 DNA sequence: TGTGCCAGCAGTGAAGGTGGGCAACATGGCTACACCTTC.

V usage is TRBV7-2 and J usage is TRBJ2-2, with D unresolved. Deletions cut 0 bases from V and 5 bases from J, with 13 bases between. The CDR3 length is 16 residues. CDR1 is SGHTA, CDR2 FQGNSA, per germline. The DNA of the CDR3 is TGTGCCAGCAGCTTAGCAGCCCGGACCGGGACCGGGGAGCTGTTTTTT. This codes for CASSLAARTGTGELFF.

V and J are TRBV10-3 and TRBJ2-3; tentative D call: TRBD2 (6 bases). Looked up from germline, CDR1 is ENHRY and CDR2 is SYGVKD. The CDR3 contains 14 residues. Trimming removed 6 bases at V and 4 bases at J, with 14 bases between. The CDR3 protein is CAIRFGTVADTQYF. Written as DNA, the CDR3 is TGTGCCATCAGATTCGGGACTGTTGCAGATACGCAGTATTTT.

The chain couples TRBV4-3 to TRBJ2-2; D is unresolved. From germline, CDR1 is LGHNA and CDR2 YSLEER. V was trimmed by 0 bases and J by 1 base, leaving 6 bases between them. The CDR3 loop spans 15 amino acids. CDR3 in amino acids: CASSQERQNTGELFF. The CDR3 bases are TGCGCCAGCAGCCAAGAAAGGCAGAACACCGGGGAGCTGTTTTTT.

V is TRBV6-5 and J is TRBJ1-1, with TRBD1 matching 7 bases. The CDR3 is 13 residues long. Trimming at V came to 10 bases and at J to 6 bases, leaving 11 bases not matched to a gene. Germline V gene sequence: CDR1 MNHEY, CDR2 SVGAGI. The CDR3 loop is CAIKRGPGAEAFF. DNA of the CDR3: TGTGCCATCAAAAGGGGGCCGGGGGCTGAAGCTTTCTTT.

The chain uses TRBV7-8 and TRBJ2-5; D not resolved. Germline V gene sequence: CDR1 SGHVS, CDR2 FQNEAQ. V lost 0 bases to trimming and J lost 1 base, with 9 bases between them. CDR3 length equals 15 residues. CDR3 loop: CASSLALGAQETQYF. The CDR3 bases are TGTGCCAGCAGCTTAGCGTTGGGTGCCCAAGAGACCCAGTACTTC.

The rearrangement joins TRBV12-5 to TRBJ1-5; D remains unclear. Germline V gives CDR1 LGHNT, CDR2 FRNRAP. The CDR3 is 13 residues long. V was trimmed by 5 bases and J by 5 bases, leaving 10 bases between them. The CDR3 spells CASGQDDHQPQHF. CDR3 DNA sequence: TGTGCTAGTGGTCAGGACGACCATCAGCCCCAGCATTTT.

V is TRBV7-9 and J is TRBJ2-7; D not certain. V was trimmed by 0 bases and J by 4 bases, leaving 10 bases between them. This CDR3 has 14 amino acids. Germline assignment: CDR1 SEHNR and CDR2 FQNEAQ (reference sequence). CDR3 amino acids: CASSLAGSWYEQYF. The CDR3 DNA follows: TGTGCCAGCAGCTTAGCGGGTAGCTGGTACGAGCAGTACTTC.

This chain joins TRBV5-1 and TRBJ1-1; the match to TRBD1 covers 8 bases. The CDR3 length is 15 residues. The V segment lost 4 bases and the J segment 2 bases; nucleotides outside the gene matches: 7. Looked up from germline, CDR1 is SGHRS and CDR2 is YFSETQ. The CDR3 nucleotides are TGCGCCAGCAGCACCTACAGGGGGGCAAACACTGAAGCTTTCTTT. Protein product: CASSTYRGANTEAFF.

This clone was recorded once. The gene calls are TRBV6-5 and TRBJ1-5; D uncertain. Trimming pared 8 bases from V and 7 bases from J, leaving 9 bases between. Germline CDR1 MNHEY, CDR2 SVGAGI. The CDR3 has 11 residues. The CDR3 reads CASRGDQPQHF. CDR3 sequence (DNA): TGTGCCAGCCGAGGAGACCAGCCCCAGCATTTT.

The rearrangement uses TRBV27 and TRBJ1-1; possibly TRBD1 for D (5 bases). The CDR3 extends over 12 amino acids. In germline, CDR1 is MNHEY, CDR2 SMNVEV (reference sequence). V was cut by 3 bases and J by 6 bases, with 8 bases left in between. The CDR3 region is CASSFAGAEAFF. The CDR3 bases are TGTGCCAGCAGTTTCGCGGGGGCTGAAGCTTTCTTT.

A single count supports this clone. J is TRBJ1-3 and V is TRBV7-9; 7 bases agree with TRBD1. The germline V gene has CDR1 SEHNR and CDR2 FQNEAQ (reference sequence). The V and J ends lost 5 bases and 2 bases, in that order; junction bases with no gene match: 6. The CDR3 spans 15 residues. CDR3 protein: CASSLQGTAGNTIYF. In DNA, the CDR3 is TGTGCCAGCAGCCTACAGGGGACTGCTGGAAACACCATATATTTT.

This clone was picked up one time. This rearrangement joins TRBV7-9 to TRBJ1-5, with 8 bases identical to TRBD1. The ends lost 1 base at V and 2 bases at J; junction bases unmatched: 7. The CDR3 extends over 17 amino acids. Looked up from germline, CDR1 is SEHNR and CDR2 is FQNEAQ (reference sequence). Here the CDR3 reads CASSLGAGGGGNQPQHF. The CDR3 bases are TGTGCCAGCAGCTTAGGGGCAGGGGGCGGAGGCAATCAGCCCCAGCATTTT.

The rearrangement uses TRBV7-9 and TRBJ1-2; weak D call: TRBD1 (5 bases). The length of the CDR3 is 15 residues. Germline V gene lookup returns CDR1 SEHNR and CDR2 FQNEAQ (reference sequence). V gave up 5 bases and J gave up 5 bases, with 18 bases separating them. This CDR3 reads CASSTTGTALYGYTF. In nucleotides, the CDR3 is TGTGCCAGCAGCACCACCGGGACGGCTTTATATGGCTACACCTTC.

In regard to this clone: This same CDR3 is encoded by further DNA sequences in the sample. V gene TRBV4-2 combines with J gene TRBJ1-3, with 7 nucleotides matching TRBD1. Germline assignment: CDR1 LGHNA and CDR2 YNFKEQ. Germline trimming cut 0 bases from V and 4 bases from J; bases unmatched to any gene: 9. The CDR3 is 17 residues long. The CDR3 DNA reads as TGTGCCAGCAGCCAAGATCTACGACAGGGATCCGGAAACACCATATATTTT. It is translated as CASSQDLRQGSGNTIYF.

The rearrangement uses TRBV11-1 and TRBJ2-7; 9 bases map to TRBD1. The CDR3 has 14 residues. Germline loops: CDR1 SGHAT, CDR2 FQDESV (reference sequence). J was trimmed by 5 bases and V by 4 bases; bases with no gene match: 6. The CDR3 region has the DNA TGTGCCAGCAGCTCCAGGGACAGGGACCACGAGCAGTACTTC. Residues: CASSSRDRDHEQYF.

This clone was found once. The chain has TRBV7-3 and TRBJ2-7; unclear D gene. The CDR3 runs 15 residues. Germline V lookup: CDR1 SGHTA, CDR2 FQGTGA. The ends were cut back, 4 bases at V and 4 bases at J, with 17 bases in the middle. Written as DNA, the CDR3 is TGTGCCAGCAGCTACTCCTGCGCCCATGGTTACGAGCAGTACTTC. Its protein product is CASSYSCAHGYEQYF.